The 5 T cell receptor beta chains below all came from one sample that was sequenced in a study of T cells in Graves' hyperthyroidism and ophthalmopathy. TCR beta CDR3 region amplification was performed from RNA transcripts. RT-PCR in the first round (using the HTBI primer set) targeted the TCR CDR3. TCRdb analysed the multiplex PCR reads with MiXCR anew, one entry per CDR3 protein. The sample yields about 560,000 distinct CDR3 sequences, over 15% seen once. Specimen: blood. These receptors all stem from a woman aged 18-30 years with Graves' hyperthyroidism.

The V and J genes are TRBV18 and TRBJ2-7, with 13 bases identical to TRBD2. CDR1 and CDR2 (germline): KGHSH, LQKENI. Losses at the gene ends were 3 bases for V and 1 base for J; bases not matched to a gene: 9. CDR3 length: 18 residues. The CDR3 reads CASSPTGLAGTVSYEQYF. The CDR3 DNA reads TGTGCCAGCTCACCCACGGGACTAGCGGGGACGGTATCCTACGAGCAGTACTTC. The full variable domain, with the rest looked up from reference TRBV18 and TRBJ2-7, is NAGVMQNPRHLVRRRGQEARLRCSPMKGHSHVYWYRQLPEEGLKFMVYLQKENIIDESGMPKERFSAEFPKEGPSILRIQQVVRGDSAAYFCASSPTGLAGTVSYEQYFGPGTRLTVT.

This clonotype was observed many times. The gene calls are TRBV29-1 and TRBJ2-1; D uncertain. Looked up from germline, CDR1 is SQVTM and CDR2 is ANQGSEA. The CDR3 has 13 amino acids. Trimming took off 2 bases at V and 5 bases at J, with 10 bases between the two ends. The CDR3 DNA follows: TGCAGCGTTGAACCTACGGTTGACAATGAGCAGTTCTTC. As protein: CSVEPTVDNEQFF.

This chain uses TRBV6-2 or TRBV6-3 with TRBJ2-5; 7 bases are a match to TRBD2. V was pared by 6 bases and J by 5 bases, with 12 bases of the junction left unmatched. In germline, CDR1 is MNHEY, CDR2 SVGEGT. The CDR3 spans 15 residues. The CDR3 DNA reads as TGTGCCAGCAGCCGCGAGCTAGCGGTAGGGGAGACCCAGTACTTC. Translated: CASSRELAVGETQYF.

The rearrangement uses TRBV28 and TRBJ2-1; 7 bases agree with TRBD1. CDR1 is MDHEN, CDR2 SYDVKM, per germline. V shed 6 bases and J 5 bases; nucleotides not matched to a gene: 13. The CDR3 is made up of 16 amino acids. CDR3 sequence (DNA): TGTGCCAGCAGACAATTAGGGGGCGGCCAAAACAATGAGCAGTTCTTC. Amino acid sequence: CASRQLGGGQNNEQFF.

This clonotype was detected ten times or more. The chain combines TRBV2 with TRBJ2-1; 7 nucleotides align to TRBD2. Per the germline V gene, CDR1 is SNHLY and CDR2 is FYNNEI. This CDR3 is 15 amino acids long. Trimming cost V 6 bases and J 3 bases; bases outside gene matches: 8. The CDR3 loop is CASSPRGSNYNEQFF. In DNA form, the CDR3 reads TGTGCCAGCAGCCCGCGGGGGAGCAACTACAATGAGCAGTTCTTC.